Sequencing of this T cell receptor (beta chain) was carried out in a study of T cell responses to AZD1222 COVID-19 vaccine. This clone is medium-sized in the sample. Germline V gene sequence: CDR1 SGDLS, CDR2 YYNGEE. The V end was cut by 3 bases, the J end by 7 bases, with 16 bases between. CDR3 length equals 14 residues. Some clones are missing from TCRdb's copy, which holds only in-frame ones; the method was immunoSEQ multiplex PCR. This table holds 150,000 or so clones, over 90% found once. This TCR derives from an adult who received the AZD1222 COVID-19 vaccine. The V gene is TRBV9, the J gene TRBJ1-1; TRBD1 is a possible D gene (5 bases). Sequenced material: peripheral blood, taken 28 days after the second AZD1222 dose. CDR3 in amino acids: CASSDPARQNEAFF. CDR3 DNA sequence: TGTGCCAGCAGCGACCCAGCAAGACAGAATGAAGCTTTCTTT.